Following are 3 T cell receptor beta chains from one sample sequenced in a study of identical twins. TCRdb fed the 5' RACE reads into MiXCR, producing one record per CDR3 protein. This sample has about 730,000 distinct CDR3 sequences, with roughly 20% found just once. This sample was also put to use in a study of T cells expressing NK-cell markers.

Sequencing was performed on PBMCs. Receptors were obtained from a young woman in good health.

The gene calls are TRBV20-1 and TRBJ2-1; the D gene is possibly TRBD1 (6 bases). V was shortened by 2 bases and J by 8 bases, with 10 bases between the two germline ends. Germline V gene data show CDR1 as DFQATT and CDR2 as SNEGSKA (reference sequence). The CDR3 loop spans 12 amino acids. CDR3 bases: TGCAGTGCTAGAAGGGGGTGGGATGAGCAGTTCTTC. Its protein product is CSARRGWDEQFF.

The CDR3 bases are TGTGCCAGCAGCACAGAACCCCCACAGGGGCACTATGGCTACACCTTC. The encoded protein is CASSTEPPQGHYGYTF. The V gene is TRBV11-2, the J gene TRBJ1-2; 7 bases fit TRBD1. V gave up 5 bases and J gave up 3 bases; unmatched junction bases: 12. The CDR3 contains 16 residues. From germline, CDR1 is SGHAT and CDR2 FQNNGV.

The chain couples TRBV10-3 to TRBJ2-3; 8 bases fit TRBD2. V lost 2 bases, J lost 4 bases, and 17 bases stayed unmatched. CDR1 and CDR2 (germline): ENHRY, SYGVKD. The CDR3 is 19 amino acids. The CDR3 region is CAISEPAGANNDWADTQYF. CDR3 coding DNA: TGTGCCATCAGTGAGCCAGCGGGGGCCAACAACGATTGGGCAGATACGCAGTATTTT.